This T cell receptor (beta chain) emerged from a study of T-cell reconstitution after alpha-beta-depleted transplantation in children. A TCRbeta library incorporating unique molecular identifiers was prepared. MiXCR, applied by TCRdb to the PCR reads, yields one record per CDR3 protein. The data contain approximately 130,000 distinct CDR3 sequences, around a tenth of them singletons. Whole-study findings and limits: Certain patients had high TCRbeta diversity at day 60, and it came from recipient T cells and thymic progenitors that survived. Newly made T cells mostly supplied T-cell counts and diversity one year after transplant. Two months or so post-transplant, alpha-beta T cells reportedly derived from several hundred expanded graft clones.

Trimming shortened V by 4 bases and J by 1 base, and 10 bases separated the two germline ends. This CDR3 comprises 13 residues. Germline CDR1 and CDR2: SQVTM and ANQGSEA. This clonotype was observed many times. Its antigen is unidentified. The TCR sequence derives from a girl under three years old who had a stem cell transplant for combined immunodeficiency, so the T cells may come from the graft donor. The source material was PBMCs, mostly from graft donor cells, sampled 180 days after TCRalphabeta/CD19-depleted stem cell transplant. The chain combines TRBV29-1 with TRBJ2-5; D not resolved. DNA of the CDR3: TGCAGCGTTGCGCTAGTCCTCCAAGAGACCCAGTACTTC. This sequence encodes CSVALVLQETQYF.